This record concerns one T cell receptor beta chain sequence. Using immunoSEQ multiplex PCR, the repertoire was profiled, and TCRdb retains in-frame clones only, with some absent. This table holds about 140,000 clones, approximately 85% found once. The data originate from a study of blood T cell repertoires in COVID-19. The CDR3 sequence is 14 residues long. Germline V gene data show CDR1 as MGHRA and CDR2 as YSYEKL. After removal of 3 bases from V and 8 bases from J, the junction contained 5 bases not matched to a gene. The sequencing input was peripheral blood. The origin of this receptor is a man aged 45-65 years with acute or convalescent COVID-19. The V call is TRBV4-1, the J call TRBJ2-1; 9 positions agree with TRBD2. CDR3 loop: CASSHGGGAHEQFF. The CDR3, as DNA: TGCGCCAGCAGCCATGGCGGGGGGGCCCATGAGCAGTTCTTC.